What follows describes a single TCR beta chain. This receptor's antigen is unknown. Nothing much larger sits one base from this clone, and base qualities are not available. The sample is drawn from a study of blood T cell repertoires in COVID-19 (dated by TCRdb to the early 2020s). Regarding the study in general: The collaborator samples originated in the United States, Italy and Spain and spanned the acute and convalescent phases of COVID-19. The prospective study material was composed of cDNA or gDNA derived from T cells, B-cell-depleted T cells, or PBMCs. Deeply sampled blood TCRbeta repertoires from subjects exposed to, actively infected with, or recovered from COVID-19 were included in the dataset. A freely available public database, intended as a resource for researchers studying the immune response to SARS-CoV-2, is where the repertoires were released. The samples were drawn from the first 160 participants of the ongoing ImmuneRACE study and from more than 1,000 subjects provided by 6 global collaborators. Nearly every sample came with metadata listing a de-identified subject ID, COVID-19 status, age in years and sex. Where HLA class I and class II types were available, the types were taken from metadata supplied by the sample provider, not from assay-based typing. Study-wide findings and limitations: Clinical and demographic metadata were provided uncurated, with the amount varying by source and participant.

Deletion took 5 bases off V and 2 bases off J, with a span of 9 bases between the germline ends. For CDR1 and CDR2, the germline V gene (reference sequence) lists LNHDA and SQIVND. From its cysteine to its phenylalanine, the CDR3 spans 13 amino acids. CDR3 DNA only is kept here, 39 bases in frame from base 1. Collaborating institutions collected whole blood in K2EDTA tubes following their own protocols. For TCRbeta analysis, collaborator samples were shipped as frozen whole blood, as isolated PBMCs, or as DNA extracted from either sample type. TCRbeta CDR3 regions were amplified from genomic DNA by means of the immunoSEQ Assay, a bias-controlled multiplex PCR. The study's processing was this. The number of nucleated cells in each sample was estimated by amplification of reference gene primers within the assay. To quantify the absolute abundance of each unique TCRbeta CDR3 rearrangement, sequence reads were collapsed and filtered. Productive Simpson clonality was computed per sample as the square root of Simpson's diversity index over productive rearrangements. Held by TCRdb, this immuneACCESS table contains in-frame sequences only and omits some clones. Under half of the omission traces to an unresolved V gene where checked; the cause of the rest is unknown. V and J calls and clone size follow that table, whereas D and trimming were derived from the DNA. Here the sample has hundreds of thousands of clones; about nine tenths occur a single time. Jointly, the top ten make up 4.4% of the sample.

The receptor chain draws on TRBV19 and TRBJ1-2, with the identity of the D gene unclear. The sample consisted of peripheral blood. This sequence was found in a man aged 45 to 65 with acute or convalescent COVID-19. The CDR3 region reads CASSSGLNYGYTF. The DNA is as follows: TGTGCCAGTAGTTCCGGACTCAACTATGGCTACACCTTC. With the rest looked up from the reference TRBV19 and TRBJ1-2 genes rather than sequenced, the full variable domain is DGGITQSPKYLFRKEGQNVTLSCEQNLNHDAMYWYRQDPGQGLRLIYYSQIVNDFQKGDIAEGYSVSREKKESFPLTVTSAQKNPTAFYLCASSSGLNYGYTFGSGTRLTVV.